This T cell receptor (beta chain) originates from a study of blood T cell repertoires in COVID-19. Study in general: Whether acute or convalescent, the COVID-19 samples came from the United States, Italy and Spain. PBMCs, B-cell-depleted T cells, or T cells provided the cDNA or gDNA that made up the material.

The V gene's germline CDR1 is MNHEY and CDR2 SVGEGT. The CDR3 sequence is 15 residues long. V lost 5 bases and J lost 8; bases outside the gene matches: 12. Sequencing was performed with immunoSEQ multiplex PCR; in TCRdb, only in-frame clones are kept and a portion is missing. Among 30,000 or so clones listed, nearly 80% were seen once. The TCR originated in a man at least 80 years old with acute or convalescent COVID-19. Sequenced input: peripheral blood. The gene calls are TRBV6-2 or TRBV6-3 and TRBJ2-7; 10 bases match TRBD1. This chain's CDR3 is CASSSRDRGLLQQYF. CDR3 in DNA: TGTGCCAGCAGTAGTCGGGACAGGGGCCTCCTGCAGCAGTACTTC.